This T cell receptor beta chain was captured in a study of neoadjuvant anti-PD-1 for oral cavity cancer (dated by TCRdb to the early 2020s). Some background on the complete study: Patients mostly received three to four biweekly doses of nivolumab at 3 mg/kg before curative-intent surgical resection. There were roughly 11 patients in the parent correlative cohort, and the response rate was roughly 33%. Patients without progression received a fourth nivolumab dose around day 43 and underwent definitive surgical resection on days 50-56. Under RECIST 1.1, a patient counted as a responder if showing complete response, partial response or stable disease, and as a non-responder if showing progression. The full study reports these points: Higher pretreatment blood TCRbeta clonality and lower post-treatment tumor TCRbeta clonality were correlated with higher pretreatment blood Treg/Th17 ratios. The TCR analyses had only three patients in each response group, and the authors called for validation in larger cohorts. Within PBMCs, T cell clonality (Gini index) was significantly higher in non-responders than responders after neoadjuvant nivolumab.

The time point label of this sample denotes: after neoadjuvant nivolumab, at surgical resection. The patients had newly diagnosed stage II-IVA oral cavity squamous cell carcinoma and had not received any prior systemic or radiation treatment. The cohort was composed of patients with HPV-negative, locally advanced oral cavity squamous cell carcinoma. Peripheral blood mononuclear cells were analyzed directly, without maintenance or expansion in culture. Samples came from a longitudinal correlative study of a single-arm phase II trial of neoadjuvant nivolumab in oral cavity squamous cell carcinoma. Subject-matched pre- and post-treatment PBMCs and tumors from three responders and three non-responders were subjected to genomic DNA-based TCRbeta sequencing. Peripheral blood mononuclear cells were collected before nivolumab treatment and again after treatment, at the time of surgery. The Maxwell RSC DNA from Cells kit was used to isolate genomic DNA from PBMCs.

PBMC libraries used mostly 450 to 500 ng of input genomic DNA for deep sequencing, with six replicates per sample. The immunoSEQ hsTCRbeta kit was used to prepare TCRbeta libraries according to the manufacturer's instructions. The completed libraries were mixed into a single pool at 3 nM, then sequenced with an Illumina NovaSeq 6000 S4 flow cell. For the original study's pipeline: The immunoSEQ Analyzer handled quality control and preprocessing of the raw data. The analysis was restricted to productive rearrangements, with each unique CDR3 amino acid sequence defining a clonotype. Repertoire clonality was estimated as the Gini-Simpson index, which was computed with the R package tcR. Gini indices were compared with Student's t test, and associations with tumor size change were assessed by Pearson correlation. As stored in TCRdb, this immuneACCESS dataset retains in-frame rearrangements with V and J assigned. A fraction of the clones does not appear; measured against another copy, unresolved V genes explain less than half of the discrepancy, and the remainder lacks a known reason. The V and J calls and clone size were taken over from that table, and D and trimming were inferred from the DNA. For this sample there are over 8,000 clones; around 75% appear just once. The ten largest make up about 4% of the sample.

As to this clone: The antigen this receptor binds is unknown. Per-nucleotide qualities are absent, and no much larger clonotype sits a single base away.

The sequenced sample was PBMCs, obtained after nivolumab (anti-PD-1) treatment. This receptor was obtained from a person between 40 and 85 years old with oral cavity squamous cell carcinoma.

The CDR3 amino acid sequence is: CASSLTGMNTEAFF. The DNA is TGTGCCAGCAGTCTTACAGGGATGAACACTGAAGCTTTCTTT. The V gene is TRBV6-4 and the J gene is TRBJ1-1; the D gene is perhaps TRBD1, on 6 matching bases. From the cysteine up to the phenylalanine, the CDR3 has a length of 14 residues. Of all the DNA, just the CDR3 is kept, 42 bases in frame from base 1. Trimming removed 5 bases from V and 0 bases from J, leaving 10 bases between the germline ends. CDR1 and CDR2 (MRHNA, SNTAGT) derive from the germline V gene.